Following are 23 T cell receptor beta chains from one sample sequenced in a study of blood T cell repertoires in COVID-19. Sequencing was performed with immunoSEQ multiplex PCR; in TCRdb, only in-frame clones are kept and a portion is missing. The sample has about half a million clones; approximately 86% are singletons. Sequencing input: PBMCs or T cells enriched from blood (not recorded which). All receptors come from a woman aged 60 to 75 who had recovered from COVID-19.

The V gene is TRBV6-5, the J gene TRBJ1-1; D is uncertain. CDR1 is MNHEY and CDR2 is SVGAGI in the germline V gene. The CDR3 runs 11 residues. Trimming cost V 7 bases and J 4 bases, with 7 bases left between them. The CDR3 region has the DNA TGTGCCAGCACCGAGCGCACTGAAGCTTTCTTT. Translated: CASTERTEAFF.

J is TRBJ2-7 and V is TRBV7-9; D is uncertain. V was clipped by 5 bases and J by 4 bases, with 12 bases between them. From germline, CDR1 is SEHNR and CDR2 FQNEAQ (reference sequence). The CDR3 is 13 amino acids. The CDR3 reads CASSPPHWYEQYF. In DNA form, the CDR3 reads TGTGCCAGCAGCCCCCCCCACTGGTACGAGCAGTACTTC.

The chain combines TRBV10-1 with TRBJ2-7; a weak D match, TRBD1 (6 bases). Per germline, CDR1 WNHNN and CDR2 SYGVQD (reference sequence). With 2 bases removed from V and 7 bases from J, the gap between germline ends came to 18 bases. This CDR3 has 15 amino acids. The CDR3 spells CASSEQGRGPGEQYV. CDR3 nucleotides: TGCGCCAGCAGTGAGCAGGGCAGGGGCCCTGGGGAGCAGTACGTC.

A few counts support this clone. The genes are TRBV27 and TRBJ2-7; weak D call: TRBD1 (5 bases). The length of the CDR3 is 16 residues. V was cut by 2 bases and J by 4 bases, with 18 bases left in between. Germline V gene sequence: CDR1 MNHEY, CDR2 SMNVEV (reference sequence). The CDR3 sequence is CASSLRRQGPYYEQYV. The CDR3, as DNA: TGTGCCAGCAGTTTACGGCGGCAGGGCCCCTATTACGAGCAGTACGTC.

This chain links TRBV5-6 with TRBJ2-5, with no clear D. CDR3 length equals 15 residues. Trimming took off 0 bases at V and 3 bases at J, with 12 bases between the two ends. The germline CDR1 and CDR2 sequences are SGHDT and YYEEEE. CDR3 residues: CASSLAVPGKETQYF. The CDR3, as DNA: TGTGCCAGCAGCTTGGCGGTCCCAGGCAAAGAGACCCAGTACTTC.

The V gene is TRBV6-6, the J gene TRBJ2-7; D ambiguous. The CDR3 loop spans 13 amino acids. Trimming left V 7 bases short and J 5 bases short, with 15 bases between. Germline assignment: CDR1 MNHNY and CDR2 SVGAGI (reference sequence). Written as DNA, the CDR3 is TGTGCCAGCACCCTCTCCGCCCGAGACGAGCAGTACTTC. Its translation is CASTLSARDEQYF.

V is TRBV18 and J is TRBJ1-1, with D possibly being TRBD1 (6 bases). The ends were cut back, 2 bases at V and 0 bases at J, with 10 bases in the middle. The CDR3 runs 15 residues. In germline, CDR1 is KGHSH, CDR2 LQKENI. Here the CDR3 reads CASSPGQRLNTEAFF. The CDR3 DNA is TGTGCCAGCTCACCAGGACAGAGACTGAACACTGAAGCTTTCTTT.

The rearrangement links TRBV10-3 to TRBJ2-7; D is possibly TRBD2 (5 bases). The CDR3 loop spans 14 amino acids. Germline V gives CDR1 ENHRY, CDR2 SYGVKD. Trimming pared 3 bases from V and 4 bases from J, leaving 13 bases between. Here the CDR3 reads CAISETAGLYEQYF. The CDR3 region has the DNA TGTGCCATCAGTGAAACGGCGGGCTTATACGAGCAGTACTTC.

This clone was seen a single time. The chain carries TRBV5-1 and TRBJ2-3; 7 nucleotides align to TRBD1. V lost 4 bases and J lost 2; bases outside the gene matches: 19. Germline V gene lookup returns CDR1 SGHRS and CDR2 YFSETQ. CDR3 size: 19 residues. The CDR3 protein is CASSPLFLTTGSTTDTQYF. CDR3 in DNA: TGCGCCAGCAGCCCGCTTTTCCTTACGACAGGGAGCACCACAGATACGCAGTATTTT.

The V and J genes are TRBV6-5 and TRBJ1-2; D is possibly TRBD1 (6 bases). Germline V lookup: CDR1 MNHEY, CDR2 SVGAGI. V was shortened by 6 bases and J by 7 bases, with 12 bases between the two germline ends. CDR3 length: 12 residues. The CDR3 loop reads CASRGAGGGYTF. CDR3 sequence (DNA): TGTGCCAGCAGGGGGGCTGGCGGTGGCTACACCTTC.

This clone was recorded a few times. The CDR3, as DNA: TGTGCCAGCAGCGTAGCGGGGGGGCCTAAGGGCGGGGAGCTGTTTTTT. It encodes CASSVAGGPKGGELFF. The V call is TRBV9, the J call TRBJ2-2, with 8 bases lining up with TRBD2. The J segment lost 7 bases and the V segment lost 0 bases, leaving 8 bases of the junction unmatched. The CDR3 has 16 residues. CDR1 and CDR2 from the germline V gene are SGDLS and YYNGEE.

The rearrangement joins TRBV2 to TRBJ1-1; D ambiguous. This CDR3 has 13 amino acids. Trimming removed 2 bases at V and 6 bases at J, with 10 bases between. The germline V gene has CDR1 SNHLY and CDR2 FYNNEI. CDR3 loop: CASSESTLPEAFF. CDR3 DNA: TGTGCCAGCAGTGAAAGTACTCTGCCTGAAGCTTTCTTT.

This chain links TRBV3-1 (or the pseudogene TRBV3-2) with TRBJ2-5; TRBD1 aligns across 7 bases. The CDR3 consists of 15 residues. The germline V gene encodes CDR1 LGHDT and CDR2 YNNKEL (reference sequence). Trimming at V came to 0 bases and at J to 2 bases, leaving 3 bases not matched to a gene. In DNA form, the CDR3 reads TGTGCCAGCAGCCAAGAGGGACAGAGGCAAGAGACCCAGTACTTC. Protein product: CASSQEGQRQETQYF.

In DNA form, the CDR3 reads TGTGCCAGCAGTGCACTAGCGGGGGTGAGCACAGATACGCAGTATTTT. Protein product: CASSALAGVSTDTQYF. V and J are TRBV2 and TRBJ2-3; 11 nucleotides line up with TRBD2. Germline CDR1 SNHLY, CDR2 FYNNEI. Unmatched junction bases numbered 3, after V lost 4 bases and J lost 0 bases. CDR3 length: 16 amino acids.

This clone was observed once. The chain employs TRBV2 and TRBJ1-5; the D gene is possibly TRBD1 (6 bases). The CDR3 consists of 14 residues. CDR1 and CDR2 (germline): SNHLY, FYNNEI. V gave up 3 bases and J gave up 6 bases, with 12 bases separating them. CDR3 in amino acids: CASSDRTVTQPQHF. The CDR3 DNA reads TGTGCCAGCAGTGATAGGACAGTGACTCAGCCCCAGCATTTT.

CDR3 protein: CASSFFLGTGELFF. As DNA, the CDR3 is TGTGCCAGCAGCTTTTTCCTCGGCACCGGGGAGCTGTTTTTT. This chain links TRBV11-2 with TRBJ2-2; D unclear. This CDR3 region has 14 residues. Trimming took off 3 bases at V and 4 bases at J, with 9 bases between the two ends. The V gene's germline CDR1 is SGHAT and CDR2 FQNNGV. The full variable domain, with the rest looked up from reference TRBV11-2 and TRBJ2-2, is EAGVAQSPRYKIIEKRQSVAFWCNPISGHATLYWYQQILGQGPKLLIQFQNNGVVDDSQLPKDRFSAERLKGVDSTLKIQPAKLEDSAVYLCASSFFLGTGELFFGEGSRLTVL.

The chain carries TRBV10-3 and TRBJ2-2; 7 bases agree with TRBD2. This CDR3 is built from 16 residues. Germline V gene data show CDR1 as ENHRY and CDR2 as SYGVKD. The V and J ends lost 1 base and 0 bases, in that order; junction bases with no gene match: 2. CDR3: CAISEWGGANTGELFF. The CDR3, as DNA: TGTGCCATCAGTGAGTGGGGGGGGGCGAACACCGGGGAGCTGTTTTTT.

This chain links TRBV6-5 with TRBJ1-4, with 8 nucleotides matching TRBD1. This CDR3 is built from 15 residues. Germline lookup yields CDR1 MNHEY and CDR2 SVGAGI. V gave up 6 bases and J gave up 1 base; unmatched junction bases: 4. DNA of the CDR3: TGTGCCAGCAGAGGACAGGGAGGAACTAATGAAAAACTGTTTTTT. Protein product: CASRGQGGTNEKLFF.

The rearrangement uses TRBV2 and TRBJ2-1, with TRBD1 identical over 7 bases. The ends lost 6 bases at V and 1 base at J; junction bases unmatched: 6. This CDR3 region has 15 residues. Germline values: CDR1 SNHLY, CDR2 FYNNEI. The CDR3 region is CASRDRARSYNEQFF. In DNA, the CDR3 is TGTGCCAGCAGAGACAGGGCTAGGTCCTACAATGAGCAGTTCTTC.

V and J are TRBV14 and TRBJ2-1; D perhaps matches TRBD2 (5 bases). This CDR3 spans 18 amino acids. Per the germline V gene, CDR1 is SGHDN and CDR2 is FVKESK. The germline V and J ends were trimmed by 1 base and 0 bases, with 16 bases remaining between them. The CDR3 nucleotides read TGTGCCAGCAGCCAAGCCTTACGTACGGGGTACTCCTACAATGAGCAGTTCTTC. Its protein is CASSQALRTGYSYNEQFF.

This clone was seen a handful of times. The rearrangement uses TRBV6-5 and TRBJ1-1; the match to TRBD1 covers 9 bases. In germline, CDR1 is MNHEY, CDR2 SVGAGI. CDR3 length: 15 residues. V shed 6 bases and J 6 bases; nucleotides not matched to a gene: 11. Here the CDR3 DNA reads TGTGCCAGCAGAGCCGGGACAGGGCAATTTGCTGAAGCTTTCTTT. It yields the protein CASRAGTGQFAEAFF.

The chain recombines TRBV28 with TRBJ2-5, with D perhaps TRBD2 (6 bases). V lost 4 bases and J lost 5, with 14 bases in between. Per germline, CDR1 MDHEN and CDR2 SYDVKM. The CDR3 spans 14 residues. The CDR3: CASSSPSGRETQYF. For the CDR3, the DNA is TGTGCCAGCAGTTCCCCCTCTGGGAGGGAGACCCAGTACTTC.

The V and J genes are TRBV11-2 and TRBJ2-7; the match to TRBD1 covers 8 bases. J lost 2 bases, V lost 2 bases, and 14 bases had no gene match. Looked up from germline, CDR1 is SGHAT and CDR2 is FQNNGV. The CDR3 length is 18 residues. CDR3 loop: CASSLKSGTGIFTYEQYV. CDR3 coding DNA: TGTGCCAGCAGCTTAAAATCCGGGACAGGCATTTTCACCTACGAGCAGTACGTC.